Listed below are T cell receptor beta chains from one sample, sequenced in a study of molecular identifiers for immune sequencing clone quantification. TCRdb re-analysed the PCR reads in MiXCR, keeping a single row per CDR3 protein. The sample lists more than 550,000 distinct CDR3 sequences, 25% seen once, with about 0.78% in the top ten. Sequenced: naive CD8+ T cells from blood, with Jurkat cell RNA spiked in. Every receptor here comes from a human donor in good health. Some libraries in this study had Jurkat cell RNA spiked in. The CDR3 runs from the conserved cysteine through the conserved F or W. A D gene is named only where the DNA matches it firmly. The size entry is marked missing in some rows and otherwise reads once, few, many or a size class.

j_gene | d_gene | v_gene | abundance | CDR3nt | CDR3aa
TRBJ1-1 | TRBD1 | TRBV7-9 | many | TGTGCCAGCAGGCAGGGGGCTGAAGCTTTCTTT | CASRQGAEAFF
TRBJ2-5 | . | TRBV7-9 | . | TGTGCCAGCAGCGCGACCATACAAGAGACCCAGTACTTC | CASSATIQETQYF
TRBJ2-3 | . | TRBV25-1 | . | TGTGCCAGCAGGTTAGCGGACTCAGATACGCGGTATTTT | CASRLADSDTRYF
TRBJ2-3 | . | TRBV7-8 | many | TGTGCCAGCAGCGTCGGACGCGCAGATACGCAGTATTTT | CASSVGRADTQYF
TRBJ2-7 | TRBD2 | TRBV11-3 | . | TGTGCCAGCAGCGACGGACTAGGCTACGAGCAGTACTTC | CASSDGLGYEQYF
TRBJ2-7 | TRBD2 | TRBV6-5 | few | TGTGCCAGCAGTTACTCGAGAGGTAGCGGGGTCCCCAACGAGCAGTACTTC | CASSYSRGSGVPNEQYF
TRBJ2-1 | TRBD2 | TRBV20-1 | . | TGCAGTGGGATAGCGGGGAACTACAATGAGCAGTTCTTC | CSGIAGNYNEQFF
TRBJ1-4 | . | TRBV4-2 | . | TGTGCCAGCAGCCAAGTCGGGGGCACCACTGGAAAACTGTTTTTT | CASSQVGGTTGKLFF
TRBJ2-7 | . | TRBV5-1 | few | TGCGCCAGCAGCCCCGGATGGGCGGGAAAGGACTACGAGCAGTACTTC | CASSPGWAGKDYEQYF
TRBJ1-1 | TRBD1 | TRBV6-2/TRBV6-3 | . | TGTGCCAGCAGTTACTTCTGGGACAGACTGAACACTGAAGCTTTCTTT | CASSYFWDRLNTEAFF
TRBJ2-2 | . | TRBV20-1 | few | TGCAGTGCTAGAGACAGGGGCGTCGGAAACACCGGGGAGCTGTTTTTT | CSARDRGVGNTGELFF
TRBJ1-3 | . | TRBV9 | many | TGTGCCAGCAGCACGCTGTCCTGGGACACCATATATTTT | CASSTLSWDTIYF
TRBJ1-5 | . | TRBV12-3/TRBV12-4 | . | TGTGCCAGCAATATGCCGGGCCCCAATCAGCCCCAGCATTTT | CASNMPGPNQPQHF
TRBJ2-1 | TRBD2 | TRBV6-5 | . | TGTGCCAGCAGCCCCTCCGGCGGGAGGGAGTTCTTC | CASSPSGGREFF
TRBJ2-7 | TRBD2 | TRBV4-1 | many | TGCGCCAGCAGCCAGGTCACTAGCGGGGAGCAGTACTTC | CASSQVTSGEQYF
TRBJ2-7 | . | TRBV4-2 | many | TGTGCCAGCAGCCCGCAAAGACTGGATCACTCCCCCCTCTACGAGCAGTACTTC | CASSPQRLDHSPLYEQYF
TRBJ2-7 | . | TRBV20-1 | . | TGCAGTGCTAGACACAGGGTATCCTACGAGCAGTACTTC | CSARHRVSYEQYF
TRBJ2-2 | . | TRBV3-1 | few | TGTGCCAGCAGCCAAGCGTTTTACATAGGAGGAGCGAACACCGGGGAGCTGTTTTTT | CASSQAFYIGGANTGELFF
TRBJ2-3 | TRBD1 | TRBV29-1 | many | TGCAGCGGATTGGGACAGCGAAATCCTAGCACAGATACGCAGTATTTT | CSGLGQRNPSTDTQYF
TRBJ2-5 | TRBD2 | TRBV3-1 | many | TGTGCCAGCAGCCAGGAAAGCACTAGCGGGGACGAGACCCAGTACTTC | CASSQESTSGDETQYF
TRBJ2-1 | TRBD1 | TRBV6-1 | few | TGTGCCAGCAGCTTAGGTCCGGGACAGGGACTCGGTGAGCAGTTCTTC | CASSLGPGQGLGEQFF
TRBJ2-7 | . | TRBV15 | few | TGTGCCACCAGCAGAGATCCGGACTCCTCCTACGAGCAGTACTTC | CATSRDPDSSYEQYF
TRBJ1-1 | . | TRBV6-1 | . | TGTGCCAGCAGTGTCTACAGGGTAGAGAACACTGAAGCTTTCTTT | CASSVYRVENTEAFF
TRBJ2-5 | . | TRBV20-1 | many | TGCAGTGCCTCTAAGGCGGGGCAGAACCAAGAGACCCAGTACTTC | CSASKAGQNQETQYF